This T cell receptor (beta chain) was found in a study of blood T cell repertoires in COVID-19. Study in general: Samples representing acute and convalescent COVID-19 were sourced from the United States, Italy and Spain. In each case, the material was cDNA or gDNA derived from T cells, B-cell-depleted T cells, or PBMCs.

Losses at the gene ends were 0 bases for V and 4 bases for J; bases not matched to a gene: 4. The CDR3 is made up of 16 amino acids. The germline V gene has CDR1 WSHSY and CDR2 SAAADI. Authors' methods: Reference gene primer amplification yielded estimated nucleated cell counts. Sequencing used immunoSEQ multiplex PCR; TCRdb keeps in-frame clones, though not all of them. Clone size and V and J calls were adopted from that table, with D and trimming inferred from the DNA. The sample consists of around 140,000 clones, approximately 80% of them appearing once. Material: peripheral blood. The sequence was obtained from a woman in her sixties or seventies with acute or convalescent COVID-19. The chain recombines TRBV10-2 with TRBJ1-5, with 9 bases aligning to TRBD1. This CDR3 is CASSESLGTGNQPQHF. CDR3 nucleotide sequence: TGCGCCAGCAGTGAGTCCCTCGGGACAGGGAATCAGCCCCAGCATTTT.